The 24 T cell receptor beta chains presented below share a single source sample, sequenced in a study of blood T cell repertoires in COVID-19. The method was immunoSEQ multiplex PCR; TCRdb's version includes in-frame clones alone and lacks a portion of them. Of some 460,000 clones listed, about 85% are singletons. Sequenced input: PBMCs or T cells enriched from blood (not recorded which). The receptors shown here come from a woman younger than 35 with acute COVID-19.

The CDR3 spells CASSGRQGLRNTEAFF. CDR3 sequence (DNA): TGTGCCAGTAGTGGGCGGCAGGGCTTGCGGAACACTGAAGCTTTCTTT. The V and J genes are TRBV19 and TRBJ1-1, with D possibly matching TRBD1 (5 bases). Between the trimmed V and J ends, which lost 5 bases and 1 base, there was a span of 17 bases. Germline CDR1 is LNHDA and CDR2 is SQIVND (reference sequence). This CDR3 comprises 16 residues.

The V gene is TRBV21-1, the J gene TRBJ1-2; the table's D call, TRBD1, was not checked against the DNA. TRBV21-1 constitutes a pseudogene. The length of the CDR3 is 19 residues. The CDR3 nucleotides read TGTGCCAGCAGCAAAATTGTAGTACAGGGGTCTTATCAGGGGTATGGCTACACCTTC. Translation gives CASSKIVVQGSYQGYGYTF.

The rearrangement joins TRBV28 to TRBJ1-3; D gene unclear. V lost 4 bases to trimming and J lost 6 bases, with 7 bases between them. This CDR3 comprises 12 residues. CDR1 and CDR2 from the germline V gene are MDHEN and SYDVKM. This CDR3 is CASSSDENTIYF. The CDR3 region has the DNA TGTGCCAGCAGTTCAGATGAAAACACCATATATTTT.

J is TRBJ2-7 and V is TRBV4-3, with 10 bases identical to TRBD1. Per germline, CDR1 LGHNA and CDR2 YSLEER. This CDR3 has 16 amino acids. With 4 bases clipped from V and 4 bases from J, the junction kept 10 bases outside the gene matches. For the CDR3, the DNA is TGCGCCAGCAGCCCCTCTATTGGGACAGGGGCTTACGAGCAGTACTTC. Translating it yields CASSPSIGTGAYEQYF.

V is TRBV19 and J is TRBJ1-2; TRBD1 is a possible D gene (5 bases). CDR1 is LNHDA and CDR2 is SQIVND in the germline V gene (reference sequence). Trimming removed 6 bases at V and 4 bases at J, with 6 bases between. CDR3 length: 11 amino acids. CDR3 nucleotides: TGTGCCAGTAGCAGGGCCTATGGCTACACCTTC. It codes for CASSRAYGYTF.

The chain is built from TRBV27 and TRBJ1-6; TRBD1 matches at 8 bases. The CDR3 has 16 amino acids. Germline V gene lookup returns CDR1 MNHEY and CDR2 SMNVEV (reference sequence). After removal of 8 bases from V and 0 bases from J, the junction contained 6 bases not matched to a gene. CDR3: CASADRDSSYNSPLHF. The CDR3 DNA is TGTGCCAGCGCGGACAGGGATAGCTCCTATAATTCACCCCTCCACTTT.

This clone was seen more than once but under ten times. At the DNA level, this CDR3 is encoded by other sequences in the same sample as well. This sequence joins TRBV9 and TRBJ2-7; D gene uncertain. Germline CDR1 reads SGDLS; CDR2 reads YYNGEE. CDR3 length: 11 amino acids. Trimming took off 4 bases at V and 1 base at J, with 3 bases between the two ends. The CDR3 sequence: CASSSSYEQYF. CDR3 nucleotides: TGTGCCAGCAGCTCTTCCTACGAGCAGTACTTC.

This clone appeared a few times. The chain employs TRBV4-3 and TRBJ1-6; tentative D call: TRBD1 (6 bases). Trimming took off 2 bases at V and 6 bases at J, with 11 bases between the two ends. The CDR3 spans 15 residues. In germline, CDR1 is LGHNA, CDR2 YSLEER. In nucleotides, the CDR3 is TGCGCCAGCAGCCAATTTACAGGGAGTAATTCACCCCTCCACTTT. Protein: CASSQFTGSNSPLHF.

The table lists this clone with a count of one. V and J are TRBV7-8 and TRBJ2-1; 11 bases agree with TRBD2. The V segment lost 5 bases and the J segment 4 bases; nucleotides outside the gene matches: 1. The CDR3 extends over 14 amino acids. Germline V gene lookup returns CDR1 SGHVS and CDR2 FQNEAQ. CDR3 residues: CASSPSGGYNEQFF. CDR3 nucleotides: TGTGCCAGCAGCCCTAGCGGGGGGTACAATGAGCAGTTCTTC.

This clone was seen a single time. The chain recombines TRBV12-3 or TRBV12-4 with TRBJ2-4, with 7 bases lining up with TRBD1. V was pared by 8 bases and J by 6 bases, with 7 bases of the junction left unmatched. The CDR3 covers 13 residues. The CDR3 nucleotides read TGTGCCAGCGGCCTGGGACAGAGAAACATTCAGTACTTC. This gives the protein CASGLGQRNIQYF.

This sequence joins TRBV5-1 and TRBJ1-1; 7 bases map to TRBD1. The CDR3 covers 14 residues. V was clipped by 4 bases and J by 8 bases; unmatched bases: 11. Germline loops: CDR1 SGHRS, CDR2 YFSETQ. This CDR3 reads CASSPRTGAFEAFF. CDR3 sequence (DNA): TGCGCCAGCAGCCCCCGGACAGGCGCGTTCGAAGCTTTCTTT. The entire variable domain, with the rest obtained from reference TRBV5-1 and TRBJ1-1, is as follows: KAGVTQTPRYLIKTRGQQVTLSCSPISGHRSVSWYQQTPGQGLQFLFEYFSETQRNKGNFPGRFSGRQFSNSRSEMNVSTLELGDSALYLCASSPRTGAFEAFFGQGTRLTVV.

The chain's CDR3 is CASSMTNEQYF. CDR3 nucleotide sequence: TGTGCCAGCAGCATGACTAACGAGCAGTACTTC. The chain has TRBV5-4 and TRBJ2-7; possible D gene TRBD2, 5 bases. The CDR3 contains 11 residues. The germline V gene has CDR1 SGHNT and CDR2 YYREEE (reference sequence). V lost 4 bases and J 5 bases, leaving 7 bases between the germline ends.

This clone was detected only once. V gene TRBV9 combines with J gene TRBJ1-2; D is perhaps TRBD1 (6 bases). The CDR3 runs to 15 residues. V was pared by 4 bases and J by 5 bases, with 18 bases between. CDR1 is SGDLS and CDR2 is YYNGEE in the germline V gene. The CDR3 region has the DNA TGTGCCAGCAGCTTAAGCGGGGGCGAGGTTTATGGCTACACCTTC. It encodes CASSLSGGEVYGYTF.

The rearrangement joins TRBV12-3 or TRBV12-4 to TRBJ1-2, with unresolved D. Trimming stripped 5 bases from V and 4 bases from J, with 11 bases between. This CDR3 comprises 13 residues. CDR3 DNA: TGTGCCAGCAGTATTTCGACGGGCTATGGCTACACCTTC. It is translated as CASSISTGYGYTF.

This chain links TRBV5-5 with TRBJ2-1; the match to TRBD1 covers 10 bases. Germline lookup yields CDR1 SGHKS and CDR2 YYEKEE (reference sequence). CDR3 length equals 17 residues. After removal of 4 bases from V and 5 bases from J, the junction contained 12 bases not matched to a gene. The CDR3 nucleotides are TGTGCCAGCAGCCGATTCCCGGGACAGGGGCAGGACAATGAGCAGTTCTTC. Translating it yields CASSRFPGQGQDNEQFF.

CDR3 in DNA: TGTGCCAGCAGCAGGACAACGACTGAAAATCAGCCCCAGCATTTT. This codes for CASSRTTTENQPQHF. V gene TRBV6-5 combines with J gene TRBJ1-5; TRBD1 might be the D (5 bases). V was cut by 6 bases and J by 4 bases, with 16 bases left in between. Germline CDR1 MNHEY, CDR2 SVGAGI. CDR3 length: 15 residues.

This clone was counted only a few times. The rearrangement joins TRBV10-3 to TRBJ1-1; possible D gene TRBD1, 6 bases. The germline V and J ends were trimmed by 2 bases and 5 bases, with 12 bases remaining between them. Germline values: CDR1 ENHRY, CDR2 SYGVKD. The CDR3 extends over 14 amino acids. CDR3 protein: CAISERTDFTEAFF. The CDR3 coding sequence is TGTGCCATCAGTGAGCGGACAGATTTTACTGAAGCTTTCTTT.

This clone has just one count. The chain carries TRBV2 and TRBJ2-7, with 9 bases lining up with TRBD1. Germline V CDR1 and CDR2: SNHLY, FYNNEI. This CDR3 is 14 amino acids long. Trimming cost V 1 base and J 4 bases; bases outside gene matches: 2. Here the CDR3 DNA reads TGTGCCAGCAGTGAAGACAGGGGGCTTTACGAGCAGTACTTC. Translating gives CASSEDRGLYEQYF.

V and J are TRBV5-1 and TRBJ2-7, with TRBD1 matching over 9 bases. CDR3 length: 16 residues. The germline gives CDR1 SGHRS, CDR2 YFSETQ. Unmatched junction bases numbered 10, after V lost 0 bases and J lost 6 bases. CDR3 nucleotide sequence: TGCGCCAGCAGCTTGGTGCCGGGACAGGGACTCGGCGAGCAGTACTTC. Encoded protein: CASSLVPGQGLGEQYF.

The V and J genes are TRBV24-1 and TRBJ2-2, with 9 bases aligning to TRBD1. V was clipped by 2 bases and J by 6 bases; unmatched bases: 6. Germline CDR1 and CDR2: KGHDR and SFDVKD. The CDR3 has 16 residues. CDR3 sequence (DNA): TGTGCCACCAGTGATTCTACAGGGGGCGCGTCCGGGGAGCTGTTTTTT. It specifies CATSDSTGGASGELFF.

The chain uses TRBV7-9 and TRBJ2-7, with TRBD2 matching 11 bases. This CDR3 region has 15 residues. V shed 6 bases, J shed 5 bases, and the junction held 9 bases outside the gene matches. CDR1 and CDR2 from the germline V gene are SEHNR and FQNEAQ (reference sequence). The DNA for the CDR3 is TGTGCCAGCAGTCTAGCGGGAGGAAGTCTCCACGAGCAGTACTTC. Protein sequence: CASSLAGGSLHEQYF. The full variable domain, completed using reference TRBV7-9 and TRBJ2-7, is DTGVSQNPRHKITKRGQNVTFRCDPISEHNRLYWYRQTLGQGPEFLTYFQNEAQLEKSRLLSDRFSAERPKGSFSTLEIQRTEQGDSAMYLCASSLAGGSLHEQYFGPGTRLTVT.

The chain links TRBV9 to TRBJ2-3, with 10 bases that match TRBD2. This CDR3 spans 17 amino acids. V was clipped by 4 bases and J by 4 bases; unmatched bases: 12. Germline CDR1 and CDR2: SGDLS and YYNGEE. CDR3 sequence (DNA): TGTGCCAGCAGCCCCCGCAGCGGGAGGGAAGGGTCAGATACGCAGTATTTT. This sequence encodes CASSPRSGREGSDTQYF.

This clone was seen a single time. V is TRBV2 and J is TRBJ2-7, with D possibly being TRBD1 (6 bases). CDR3 length: 15 residues. The V end lost 5 bases, the J end lost 1 base, and 15 bases lay between the germline ends. The V gene's germline CDR1 is SNHLY and CDR2 FYNNEI. CDR3 sequence reads: CASSPSGTSSYEQYF. The DNA for the CDR3 is TGTGCCAGCAGTCCCTCCGGGACATCTTCCTACGAGCAGTACTTC. Full variable domain (remainder filled in from reference TRBV2 and TRBJ2-7): EPEVTQTPSHQVTQMGQEVILRCVPISNHLYFYWYRQILGQKVEFLVSFYNNEISEKSEIFDDQFSVERPDGSNFTLKIRSTKLEDSAMYFCASSPSGTSSYEQYFGPGTRLTVT.

The chain carries TRBV6-5 and TRBJ1-2; D possibly corresponds to TRBD1 (6 bases). Trimming pared 4 bases from V and 4 bases from J, leaving 19 bases between. Germline lookup yields CDR1 MNHEY and CDR2 SVGAGI. The CDR3 is 16 amino acids. This chain's CDR3 is CASSLQTGGVGYGYTF. The DNA of the CDR3 is TGTGCCAGCAGTTTACAGACAGGTGGGGTGGGCTATGGCTACACCTTC.